This passage covers 26 T cell receptor beta chains from one sample sequenced in a study of T cell responses to AZD1222 COVID-19 vaccine. The assay was immunoSEQ multiplex PCR, and TCRdb's table has in-frame clones only and misses some. This table holds 150,000 to 180,000 clones, 90% to 95% found once. Sequenced here: peripheral blood, sampled 28 days after the second AZD1222 dose. These receptors came from an adult who received the AZD1222 COVID-19 vaccine.

This sequence joins TRBV4-1 and TRBJ1-5; 7 positions agree with TRBD1. Germline V gene data show CDR1 as MGHRA and CDR2 as YSYEKL. This CDR3 contains 15 residues. V was clipped by 0 bases and J by 4 bases; unmatched bases: 3. The CDR3 spells CASSQEQGRNQPQHF. In nucleotides, the CDR3 is TGCGCCAGCAGCCAAGAACAGGGGAGGAATCAGCCCCAGCATTTT.

In this sample, this clone turned up once. The gene calls are TRBV11-2 and TRBJ1-3, with no clear D. With 0 bases removed from V and 0 bases from J, the gap between germline ends came to 6 bases. The CDR3 loop spans 15 amino acids. Germline lookup yields CDR1 SGHAT and CDR2 FQNNGV. The CDR3 loop is CASSLDPSSGNTIYF. The CDR3 DNA reads TGTGCCAGCAGCTTAGATCCGAGCTCTGGAAACACCATATATTTT.

The chain recombines TRBV2 with TRBJ2-3; TRBD2 matches at 13 bases. CDR3 length equals 17 residues. CDR1 SNHLY and CDR2 FYNNEI come from the germline V gene. With V trimmed by 5 bases and J by 5 bases, 10 bases remained unmatched. In DNA, the CDR3 is TGTGCCAGCAGTCCCGTACGACTAGCGGGGGGAGGAGATACGCAGTATTTT. This codes for CASSPVRLAGGGDTQYF. Full variable domain (missing parts from reference TRBV2 and TRBJ2-3): EPEVTQTPSHQVTQMGQEVILRCVPISNHLYFYWYRQILGQKVEFLVSFYNNEISEKSEIFDDQFSVERPDGSNFTLKIRSTKLEDSAMYFCASSPVRLAGGGDTQYFGPGTRLTVL.

This CDR3 reads CAISAGEKLFF. In nucleotides, the CDR3 is TGTGCCATCAGTGCAGGGGAAAAACTGTTTTTT. This rearrangement joins TRBV10-3 to TRBJ1-4, with D possibly TRBD1 on 5 matching bases. CDR1 ENHRY and CDR2 SYGVKD come from the germline V gene. The CDR3 is 11 residues long. Trimming stripped 4 bases from V and 8 bases from J, with 5 bases between.

V is TRBV18 and J is TRBJ2-1, with TRBD2 matching over 13 bases. Trimming at V came to 4 bases and at J to 1 base, leaving 7 bases not matched to a gene. Germline-derived CDR1 and CDR2 are KGHSH and LQKENI. The CDR3 totals 18 residues. The CDR3 sequence is CASSRTSGRATSYNEQFF. The DNA for the CDR3 is TGTGCCAGCTCACGTACTAGCGGGAGGGCCACGTCCTACAATGAGCAGTTCTTC.

This chain joins TRBV7-9 and TRBJ2-1, with 9 bases that match TRBD2. Looked up from germline, CDR1 is SEHNR and CDR2 is FQNEAQ (reference sequence). The CDR3 extends over 15 amino acids. V shed 4 bases and J 10 bases; nucleotides not matched to a gene: 11. CDR3 protein: CASSSPGTSLGEQFF. The CDR3 nucleotides read TGTGCCAGCAGCTCACCCGGGACTAGCCTAGGGGAGCAGTTCTTC.

The chain couples TRBV4-1 to TRBJ1-1, with 9 bases aligning to TRBD1. Germline assignment: CDR1 MGHRA and CDR2 YSYEKL. The CDR3 covers 17 residues. The ends lost 2 bases at V and 4 bases at J; junction bases unmatched: 11. The CDR3 DNA follows: TGCGCCAGCAGCCAACCGAACAGGGGGCGACGGGGCACTGAAGCTTTCTTT. Translated: CASSQPNRGRRGTEAFF.

V usage is TRBV4-1 and J usage is TRBJ2-1, with D possibly matching TRBD2 (5 bases). Trimming removed 1 base at V and 2 bases at J, with 6 bases between. Germline-derived CDR1 and CDR2 are MGHRA and YSYEKL. The CDR3 is 14 residues long. The CDR3 DNA follows: TGCGCCAGCAGCCAAGGACTAACCTACAATGAGCAGTTCTTC. This gives the protein CASSQGLTYNEQFF.

The gene calls are TRBV2 and TRBJ2-5; 13 nucleotides align to TRBD2. V shed 6 bases, J shed 5 bases, and the junction held 6 bases outside the gene matches. The CDR3 runs to 15 residues. Per the germline V gene, CDR1 is SNHLY and CDR2 is FYNNEI. The CDR3 DNA follows: TGTGCCAGCAGGGGAACTAGCGGGGGGGCGGAGACCCAGTACTTC. Translation gives CASRGTSGGAETQYF.

The V call is TRBV25-1, the J call TRBJ2-7; TRBD2 aligns across 7 bases. Germline CDR1 and CDR2: MGHDK and SYGVNS. V shed 6 bases, J shed 0 bases, and the junction held 5 bases outside the gene matches. The CDR3 extends over 14 amino acids. CDR3 region: CASREAGSSYEQYF. The CDR3 nucleotides are TGTGCCAGCAGGGAAGCGGGGTCCTCCTACGAGCAGTACTTC.

This sequence joins TRBV30 and TRBJ2-5; 10 nucleotides align to TRBD2. The germline V gene encodes CDR1 GTSNPN and CDR2 SVGIG (reference sequence). The CDR3 has 19 residues. The ends lost 0 bases at V and 2 bases at J; junction bases unmatched: 15. The CDR3 DNA reads as TGTGCCTGGAGTGTATCGGAGGGGTTAGCGGGAGGTCTGCAAGAGACCCAGTACTTC. This sequence encodes CAWSVSEGLAGGLQETQYF.

This chain joins TRBV6-5 and TRBJ1-3; D unclear. Germline CDR1 and CDR2: MNHEY and SVGAGI. This CDR3 region has 12 residues. V lost 8 bases and J lost 0, with 5 bases in between. As DNA, the CDR3 is TGTGCCAGCCGCGCCTCTGGAAACACCATATATTTT. The encoded protein is CASRASGNTIYF.

The chain uses TRBV20-1 and TRBJ2-3; D ambiguous. Germline CDR1 DFQATT, CDR2 SNEGSKA (reference sequence). The CDR3 covers 10 residues. V was pared by 6 bases and J by 2 bases, with 3 bases between. Here the CDR3 DNA reads TGCAGTGCCAACACAGATACGCAGTATTTT. It is translated as CSANTDTQYF.

This chain connects TRBV5-1 to TRBJ2-1; 7 positions agree with TRBD1. Germline lookup yields CDR1 SGHRS and CDR2 YFSETQ. The trim removed 4 bases at V and 7 bases at J, leaving 8 bases unmatched. This CDR3 has 14 residues. The CDR3 coding sequence is TGCGCCAGCAGCCCCGGGACAGAAGGGAATGAGCAGTTCTTC. Its protein is CASSPGTEGNEQFF. The variable domain in full, completed from reference TRBV5-1 and TRBJ2-1, reads KAGVTQTPRYLIKTRGQQVTLSCSPISGHRSVSWYQQTPGQGLQFLFEYFSETQRNKGNFPGRFSGRQFSNSRSEMNVSTLELGDSALYLCASSPGTEGNEQFFGPGTRLTVL.

V gene TRBV5-6 combines with J gene TRBJ1-1, with 9 bases matching TRBD1. V lost 5 bases, J lost 4 bases, and 3 bases stayed unmatched. Germline assignment: CDR1 SGHDT and CDR2 YYEEEE. The CDR3 totals 13 residues. The CDR3 DNA sequence: TGTGCCAGCAGAGGACAGGGGAGCACTGAAGCTTTCTTT. It codes for CASRGQGSTEAFF.

The chain carries TRBV19 and TRBJ2-1; no reliable D call. This CDR3 has 13 residues. Germline CDR1 is LNHDA and CDR2 is SQIVND (reference sequence). The V and J ends lost 5 bases and 1 base respectively, with 6 bases between them. As DNA, the CDR3 is TGTGCCAGTAGTCCCCGGTCCTACAATGAGCAGTTCTTC. It encodes CASSPRSYNEQFF.

The chain employs TRBV21-1 and TRBJ1-3; the table's TRBD1 call for D was not verified on the DNA. TRBV21-1 is marked as a pseudogene. The CDR3 runs to 16 residues. CDR3 residues: CASSRGHRAARNTIYF. The DNA of the CDR3 is TGTGCCAGCAGCAGAGGTCACAGGGCTGCTCGAAACACCATATATTTT.

The gene calls are TRBV30 and TRBJ2-3; no reliable D call. The CDR3 extends over 12 amino acids. Germline V gene sequence: CDR1 GTSNPN, CDR2 SVGIG (reference sequence). V dropped 0 bases and J dropped 2 bases, with 3 bases sitting between them. The CDR3 coding sequence is TGTGCCTGGAGTGTGGTCACAGATACGCAGTATTTT. Encoded protein: CAWSVVTDTQYF.

V is TRBV6-5 and J is TRBJ1-2; possibly TRBD1 for D (5 bases). The V and J ends lost 6 bases and 4 bases respectively, with 15 bases between them. Germline V CDR1 and CDR2: MNHEY, SVGAGI. The CDR3 is made up of 14 amino acids. CDR3 DNA: TGTGCCAGCAGCTTTTCAGGGTACGGCTATGGCTACACCTTC. As protein: CASSFSGYGYGYTF.

The chain carries TRBV7-3 and TRBJ2-2, with TRBD1 matching 7 bases. Germline V gene lookup returns CDR1 SGHTA and CDR2 FQGTGA. The CDR3 runs 12 residues. Unmatched junction bases numbered 3, after V lost 5 bases and J lost 9 bases. The CDR3 DNA sequence: TGTGCCAGCAGCCGACAGGGAAGGGAGCTGTTTTTT. Translation: CASSRQGRELFF.

This chain uses TRBV27 with TRBJ2-7; TRBD1 aligns across 10 bases. The CDR3 runs to 14 residues. The germline CDR1 and CDR2 sequences are MNHEY and SMNVEV (reference sequence). Trimming took 5 bases from V and 5 from J; bases not matched to a gene: 6. In DNA, the CDR3 is TGTGCCAGCAGTACGGGACAGGGGATCCACGAGCAGTACTTC. The encoded protein is CASSTGQGIHEQYF.

The chain uses TRBV10-3 and TRBJ1-1; D uncertain. This CDR3 comprises 13 residues. The germline V gene encodes CDR1 ENHRY and CDR2 SYGVKD. Trimming left V 7 bases short and J 1 base short, with 10 bases between. CDR3 coding DNA: TGTGCCATCACCCCAGGTTCGAACACTGAAGCTTTCTTT. Its translation: CAITPGSNTEAFF.

This sequence joins TRBV14 and TRBJ1-6; no clear D. Germline V gene data show CDR1 as SGHDN and CDR2 as FVKESK. The CDR3 has 15 amino acids. V lost 0 bases to trimming and J lost 9 bases, with 12 bases between them. In DNA form, the CDR3 reads TGTGCCAGCAGCCAAGATAGGTTAAAGGGTTCACCCCTCCACTTT. Residues: CASSQDRLKGSPLHF.

The gene calls are TRBV11-2 and TRBJ2-1; 10 positions match TRBD2. Per germline, CDR1 SGHAT and CDR2 FQNNGV. The CDR3 totals 15 residues. J was trimmed by 9 bases and V by 5 bases; bases with no gene match: 10. The CDR3 spells CASSDRTSGWLEQFF. In nucleotides, the CDR3 is TGTGCCAGCAGCGACCGGACTAGCGGCTGGCTTGAGCAGTTCTTC.

This clone showed up just a few times. The J gene is TRBJ2-1, the V gene TRBV24-1, with D tentatively TRBD1 (6 bases). This CDR3 contains 13 residues. Germline loops: CDR1 KGHDR, CDR2 SFDVKD. Trimming removed 3 bases from V and 4 bases from J, with 6 bases in between. In DNA, the CDR3 is TGTGCCACCAGTGATAGGGGGTACAATGAGCAGTTCTTC. The encoded protein is CATSDRGYNEQFF.

This chain joins TRBV19 and TRBJ2-7; D might be TRBD2 (5 bases). This CDR3 is built from 13 residues. The germline V gene has CDR1 LNHDA and CDR2 SQIVND (reference sequence). V was pared by 9 bases and J by 4 bases, with 16 bases between. CDR3 sequence reads: CASSGRPGYEQYF. CDR3 bases: TGTGCCAGCTCCGGCCGCCCGGGGTACGAGCAGTACTTC. Complete variable domain (other parts from reference TRBV19 and TRBJ2-7): DGGITQSPKYLFRKEGQNVTLSCEQNLNHDAMYWYRQDPGQGLRLIYYSQIVNDFQKGDIAEGYSVSREKKESFPLTVTSAQKNPTAFYLCASSGRPGYEQYFGPGTRLTVT.